Presented here are 29 T cell receptor beta chains from one specimen sequenced in a study of CD4 T cells in relation to SARS-CoV-2 and coronaviruses. Sequencing was performed with immunoSEQ multiplex PCR; in TCRdb, only in-frame clones are kept and a portion is missing. This table has some 37,000 clones, 70% to 80% appearing once. These receptors' targets are unknown. The sample comprised memory CD4+ T cells from PBMCs, cultured in vitro. These receptors were taken from an adult with COVID-19.

This sequence joins TRBV11-2 and TRBJ2-4, with a weak D call TRBD2 (6 bases). CDR1 is SGHAT, CDR2 FQNNGV, per germline. The CDR3 sequence is 16 residues long. V lost 1 base to trimming and J lost 6 bases, with 16 bases between them. CDR3 DNA: TGTGCCAGCAGCTTAGGGCTTGGAGGGTCGAGAAACATTCAGTACTTC. Its translation: CASSLGLGGSRNIQYF.

This clone was detected only once. This chain links TRBV28 with TRBJ2-7, with TRBD1 matching over 7 bases. The CDR3 extends over 14 amino acids. The V gene's germline CDR1 is MDHEN and CDR2 SYDVKM. The trim removed 2 bases at V and 1 base at J, leaving 2 bases unmatched. The CDR3 bases are TGTGCCAGCAGTTTAGGGACAGTTTCCTACGAGCAGTACTTC. Protein: CASSLGTVSYEQYF.

CDR3 amino acids: CAWSSAPWTAFF. The CDR3 nucleotides read TGTGCCTGGAGTAGCGCCCCATGGACGGCTTTCTTT. The rearrangement links TRBV30 to TRBJ1-1, with D uncertain. The germline V and J ends were trimmed by 2 bases and 11 bases, with 15 bases remaining between them. Germline lookup yields CDR1 GTSNPN and CDR2 SVGIG (reference sequence). CDR3 length equals 12 residues.

The chain combines TRBV7-2 with TRBJ2-2, with D possibly matching TRBD2 (6 bases). Germline CDR1 SGHTA, CDR2 FQGNSA. Trimming removed 2 bases from V and 5 bases from J, with 15 bases in between. CDR3 length: 16 amino acids. The CDR3 nucleotides are TGTGCCAGCAGCTTAAGGTTCGGGGACTCGACCGGGGAGCTGTTTTTT. Its protein product is CASSLRFGDSTGELFF.

V gene TRBV2 combines with J gene TRBJ2-1; D ambiguous. Trimming removed 6 bases at V and 0 bases at J, with 9 bases between. This CDR3 has 14 amino acids. Germline CDR1 SNHLY, CDR2 FYNNEI. The CDR3 sequence is CASRQRSSYNEQFF. In DNA, the CDR3 is TGTGCCAGCAGACAACGATCCTCCTACAATGAGCAGTTCTTC.

The chain employs TRBV2 and TRBJ1-2; no reliable D call. Germline CDR1 reads SNHLY; CDR2 reads FYNNEI. The CDR3 length is 13 residues. The V gene lost 3 bases and the J gene lost 1 base, with 6 bases spanning the gap. The CDR3 reads CASSETFNYGYTF. The DNA of the CDR3 is TGTGCCAGCAGTGAGACCTTTAACTATGGCTACACCTTC.

V usage is TRBV3-1 (or the pseudogene TRBV3-2) and J usage is TRBJ2-7; D might be TRBD2 (8 bases). Deletions cut 4 bases from V and 2 bases from J, with 12 bases between. Germline assignment: CDR1 LGHDT and CDR2 YNNKEL (reference sequence). The CDR3 extends over 14 amino acids. The CDR3 sequence is CASSLAGQTYEQYF. In DNA, the CDR3 is TGTGCCAGCAGCCTAGCGGGACAGACCTACGAGCAGTACTTC.

The sample holds one count of this clone. The genes are TRBV28 and TRBJ1-4; D is perhaps TRBD1 (6 bases). Trimming removed 2 bases at V and 4 bases at J, with 14 bases between. The CDR3 contains 16 residues. The germline V gene has CDR1 MDHEN and CDR2 SYDVKM. CDR3 DNA: TGTGCCAGCAGTTTAATCCGACAGGCCTATAATGAAAAACTGTTTTTT. Protein: CASSLIRQAYNEKLFF.

The V call is TRBV6-5, the J call TRBJ2-3; the match to TRBD2 covers 9 bases. There are 15 residues in the CDR3. J was trimmed by 0 bases and V by 7 bases; bases with no gene match: 5. Germline V lookup: CDR1 MNHEY, CDR2 SVGAGI. The CDR3 reads CASNAGGASTDTQYF. In nucleotides, the CDR3 is TGTGCCAGCAACGCGGGGGGGGCCAGCACAGATACGCAGTATTTT.

V gene TRBV30 combines with J gene TRBJ1-6; no firm D call. The V gene lost 5 bases and the J gene lost 1 base, with 9 bases spanning the gap. CDR3 size: 14 residues. Germline loops: CDR1 GTSNPN, CDR2 SVGIG (reference sequence). Here the CDR3 DNA reads TGTGCCTGGGGTTCGGGGTCCTATAATTCACCCCTCCACTTT. Translating gives CAWGSGSYNSPLHF.

The chain employs TRBV11-2 and TRBJ1-1, with a possible D match to TRBD1 (6 bases). V dropped 4 bases and J dropped 4 bases, with 16 bases sitting between them. CDR3 length equals 15 residues. Per germline, CDR1 SGHAT and CDR2 FQNNGV. The CDR3 coding sequence is TGTGCCAGCAGCTCTACAGGGCTGGGGGGCACTGAAGCTTTCTTT. Translating gives CASSSTGLGGTEAFF.

The chain is built from TRBV5-1 and TRBJ2-5; D not certain. The CDR3 covers 13 residues. The germline V and J ends were trimmed by 1 base and 2 bases, with 6 bases remaining between them. Germline loops: CDR1 SGHRS, CDR2 YFSETQ. The CDR3, as DNA: TGCGCCAGCAGCTTGATGGGGCAAGAGACCCAGTACTTC. Its translation: CASSLMGQETQYF.

The chain has TRBV2 and TRBJ2-5; the match to TRBD1 covers 7 bases. This CDR3 is 15 amino acids long. V dropped 1 base and J dropped 2; count of bases not matched to a gene: 4. In germline, CDR1 is SNHLY, CDR2 FYNNEI. For the CDR3, the DNA is TGTGCCAGCAGTGAAGAAACAGGGGCGCAAGAGACCCAGTACTTC. Encoded protein: CASSEETGAQETQYF. Variable domain in full (rest from reference TRBV2 and TRBJ2-5): EPEVTQTPSHQVTQMGQEVILRCVPISNHLYFYWYRQILGQKVEFLVSFYNNEISEKSEIFDDQFSVERPDGSNFTLKIRSTKLEDSAMYFCASSEETGAQETQYFGPGTRLLVL.

The V and J genes are TRBV3-1 (or the pseudogene TRBV3-2) and TRBJ2-3; perhaps TRBD2 as D (6 bases). The CDR3 length is 14 residues. Trimming shortened V by 4 bases and J by 6 bases, and 14 bases separated the two germline ends. Germline V gene lookup returns CDR1 LGHDT and CDR2 YNNKEL (reference sequence). CDR3 region: CASSPAGRGDTQYF. For the CDR3, the DNA is TGTGCCAGCAGCCCGGCCGGGAGAGGCGATACGCAGTATTTT.

The table lists this clone with a few counts. V and J are TRBV5-1 and TRBJ2-7, with a possible D match to TRBD1 (6 bases). Between the trimmed V and J ends, which lost 0 bases and 7 bases, there was a span of 20 bases. This CDR3 is built from 16 residues. CDR1 is SGHRS, CDR2 YFSETQ, per germline. CDR3 sequence: CASSLVGTDSLREQYF. CDR3 DNA sequence: TGCGCCAGCAGCTTGGTGGGAACGGACAGTCTACGTGAGCAGTACTTC.

This clone was counted once. The genes are TRBV19 and TRBJ2-1, with TRBD2 identical over 10 bases. This CDR3 region has 15 residues. From germline, CDR1 is LNHDA and CDR2 SQIVND (reference sequence). V lost 2 bases, J lost 3 bases, and 1 base stayed unmatched. In DNA form, the CDR3 reads TGTGCCAGTAGTATAACTAGCGGGATCTACAATGAGCAGTTCTTC. It yields the protein CASSITSGIYNEQFF.

V gene TRBV11-3 combines with J gene TRBJ2-5, with D tentatively TRBD2 (6 bases). Per the germline V gene, CDR1 is SGHNT and CDR2 is YENEEA. The CDR3 loop spans 14 amino acids. Trimming pared 4 bases from V and 4 bases from J, leaving 13 bases between. CDR3 nucleotides: TGTGCCAGCAGCTCGAGGGAGGATGGAGAGACCCAGTACTTC. Translation: CASSSREDGETQYF.

This chain links TRBV28 with TRBJ2-5; D is perhaps TRBD1 or TRBD2 (5 bases each). The CDR3 has 15 residues. From germline, CDR1 is MDHEN and CDR2 SYDVKM. Trimming removed 5 bases from V and 4 bases from J, with 17 bases in between. The CDR3 bases are TGTGCCAGCAGTGCTTCCGGGACCATAGTAGAGACCCAGTACTTC. Amino acids: CASSASGTIVETQYF.

The chain couples TRBV7-2 to TRBJ2-1; 9 positions agree with TRBD1. From germline, CDR1 is SGHTA and CDR2 FQGNSA. V lost 1 base to trimming and J lost 1 base; unmatched junction nucleotides: 2. CDR3 length equals 16 residues. CDR3 protein: CASSLEGTGSYNEQFF. For the CDR3, the DNA is TGTGCCAGCAGCTTAGAGGGGACAGGGTCCTACAATGAGCAGTTCTTC. The whole variable domain, filled in from reference TRBV7-2 and TRBJ2-1, reads GAGVSQSPSNKVTEKGKDVELRCDPISGHTALYWYRQSLGQGLEFLIYFQGNSAPDKSGLPSDRFSAERTGGSVSTLTIQRTQQEDSAVYLCASSLEGTGSYNEQFFGPGTRLTVL.

The rearrangement uses TRBV10-3 and TRBJ2-3, with D possibly matching TRBD1 (5 bases). Germline CDR1 and CDR2: ENHRY and SYGVKD. V lost 2 bases, J lost 4 bases, and 13 bases lay in between. The CDR3 is 15 amino acids. CDR3 residues: CAISEEYNRPDTQYF. The CDR3 nucleotides are TGTGCCATCAGTGAGGAATACAACAGGCCAGATACGCAGTATTTT.

The chain joins TRBV4-2 to TRBJ1-2; D is ambiguous. From germline, CDR1 is LGHNA and CDR2 YNFKEQ. V dropped 3 bases and J dropped 5 bases, with 10 bases sitting between them. CDR3 length: 13 amino acids. The CDR3 reads CASSQDGRYGYTF. The CDR3 bases are TGTGCCAGCAGCCAGGACGGGAGGTATGGCTACACCTTC.

This clone has only a few counts. The CDR3 region is CAWQRDRTNSPLHF. The CDR3 coding sequence is TGTGCCTGGCAAAGAGACAGGACAAATTCACCCCTCCACTTT. The chain recombines TRBV30 with TRBJ1-6; maybe TRBD1 (6 bases). This CDR3 contains 14 residues. CDR1 and CDR2 (germline): GTSNPN, SVGIG (reference sequence). Trimming took 5 bases from V and 7 from J, leaving 15 bases between them.

A word on this clone: This CDR3 is also generated by other DNA sequences in the sample. This chain links TRBV5-1 with TRBJ1-5; 9 bases fit TRBD1. This CDR3 contains 15 residues. The J segment lost 4 bases and the V segment lost 0 bases, leaving 2 bases of the junction unmatched. Germline loops: CDR1 SGHRS, CDR2 YFSETQ. The CDR3 reads CASSLDGQGNQPQHF. The CDR3 DNA is TGCGCCAGCAGCTTGGACGGACAGGGGAATCAGCCCCAGCATTTT.

CDR3 sequence reads: CAISRQQNTEAFF. Written as DNA, the CDR3 is TGTGCCATCAGTCGACAGCAAAACACTGAAGCTTTCTTT. The rearrangement uses TRBV10-3 and TRBJ1-1, with D perhaps matching TRBD1 (5 bases). The CDR3 runs 13 residues. In germline, CDR1 is ENHRY, CDR2 SYGVKD. Trimming cost V 5 bases and J 2 bases, with 9 bases left between them.

The chain combines TRBV2 with TRBJ2-3; D possibly matches TRBD1 or TRBD2 (6 bases each). The germline V gene has CDR1 SNHLY and CDR2 FYNNEI. V was shortened by 3 bases and J by 4 bases, with 11 bases between the two germline ends. The CDR3 is made up of 14 amino acids. The CDR3: CASSDGGPADTQYF. In nucleotides, the CDR3 is TGTGCCAGCAGTGATGGGGGGCCCGCAGATACGCAGTATTTT.

This clone has only one observation. This rearrangement joins TRBV5-1 to TRBJ2-1; tentative D call: TRBD2 (5 bases). This CDR3 contains 16 residues. The germline V gene encodes CDR1 SGHRS and CDR2 YFSETQ. Trimming took 4 bases from V and 8 from J, leaving 22 bases between them. CDR3 in DNA: TGCGCCAGCAGCGAACTTGTGGGAGTAGCGAACCATGAGCAGTTCTTC. As protein: CASSELVGVANHEQFF.

This clone has a single count. The CDR3 sequence is CASKLQGVHNEQFF. DNA for the CDR3: TGTGCCAGTAAACTACAGGGGGTCCACAATGAGCAGTTCTTC. The rearrangement uses TRBV18 and TRBJ2-1; 8 nucleotides agree with TRBD1. Germline V lookup: CDR1 KGHSH, CDR2 LQKENI. The junction had 9 bases not matched to a gene; V was cut back by 9 bases and J by 5 bases. The CDR3 is made up of 14 amino acids.

The chain recombines TRBV5-1 with TRBJ2-7, with D perhaps TRBD2 (6 bases). Germline CDR1 reads SGHRS; CDR2 reads YFSETQ. There are 16 residues in the CDR3. Trimming took 5 bases from V and 2 from J, leaving 20 bases between them. The CDR3 sequence is CASSSPAGMGTYEQYF. The CDR3 bases are TGCGCCAGCAGTTCTCCTGCGGGGATGGGGACCTACGAGCAGTACTTC.

This clone was counted a few times. For the CDR3, the DNA is TGTGCCAGCAGCGTAGGGCGGCCCAGCTCCTACGAGCAGTACTTC. This gives the protein CASSVGRPSSYEQYF. The chain has TRBV11-2 and TRBJ2-7, with D uncertain. Trimming pared 5 bases from V and 0 bases from J, leaving 14 bases between. This CDR3 is 15 amino acids long. Germline lookup yields CDR1 SGHAT and CDR2 FQNNGV.